This T cell receptor (beta chain) was observed in a study of shared clonotypes between healthy human individuals. Points from the study as a whole: Clonotype sharing levels among donors were expected to vary with sequencing depth.

As to this clone: Its specificity is unknown.

The CDR3 contains 14 residues. V lost 4 bases and J lost 5; bases outside the gene matches: 1. Germline-derived CDR1 and CDR2 are SNHLY and FYNNEI. Genomic DNA of every subset was divided equally among multiple immunoSEQ plates. Sequencing was performed with immunoSEQ multiplex PCR; in TCRdb, only in-frame clones are kept and a portion is missing. The sample has roughly 2.2 million clones, approximately 95% seen once. Sequenced material: naive CD4+ T cells from PBMCs. The sample's subset: CD45RA+ positively selected. This rearrangement joins TRBV2 to TRBJ1-4; 10 bases map to TRBD1. The origin of this receptor is a man younger than 30 in good health. Some clones in this sample may be carry-over from other donors' samples. In DNA, the CDR3 is TGTGCCAGCAGTGGGGACAGGGGCAATGAAAAACTGTTTTTT. It translates to CASSGDRGNEKLFF.